This TCR beta chain was identified during a study of control samples from healthy donors and cancer patients. Method: immunoSEQ multiplex PCR; TCRdb's copy keeps in-frame clones and lacks some. The sample yields 100,000 to 150,000 clones, 80% to 95% seen once. Germline loops: CDR1 SNHLY, CDR2 FYNNEI. Trimming took 5 bases from V and 5 from J; bases not matched to a gene: 4. The CDR3 length is 13 residues. Sequencing was carried out using blood. The V gene is TRBV2, the J gene TRBJ2-3; 7 nucleotides match TRBD1. The TCR was taken from a man aged 40-55 years in good health. DNA of the CDR3: TGTGCCAGCAGTCGACACAGGGGAGATACGCAGTATTTT. Its translation is CASSRHRGDTQYF.